This T cell receptor (gamma chain) was captured in a study of Vδ1+ human thymocytes. Study-wide results and limits: In the thymus, TRG and TRD repertoires looked highly polyclonal with Gaussian CDR3 lengths.

This clone has a handful of counts. Its antigen is currently unknown. The V and J ends lost 1 base and 0 bases, in that order; junction bases with no gene match: 2. This CDR3 comprises 15 residues. Germline CDR1 and CDR2: VENAVY and YDSYNSRV. RNA was extracted from the cells and then reverse transcribed. CDR3 amplicons came from multiplex PCR with pooled V-gene forward and constant-region reverse primers. TCRdb re-called clones from the multiplex PCR reads via CATT. The top ten clones hold 1.8% of a sample with about 27,000 gamma-chain clones, 20% to 25% of them seen once. The source material was Vdelta1+ gamma-delta thymocytes from the thymus. Subset defined: FACS-sorted CD3+ TCRalphabeta- TCRVdelta1+ TCRVdelta2- thymocytes. The source of this sequence is a boy under two years old who had congenital heart surgery. The V call is TRGV8, the J call TRGJP1. CDR3 DNA sequence: TGTGCCACCTGGGATAGAAATACCACTGGTTGGTTCAAGATATTT. Encoded protein: CATWDRNTTGWFKIF.